This TCR beta chain is drawn from a study of radiotherapy plus CTLA-4 blockade in lung cancer. V gave up 3 bases and J gave up 2 bases, with 11 bases separating them. CDR3 length: 15 amino acids. From germline, CDR1 is MDHEN and CDR2 SYDVKM. Study-level points and caveats: Increased serum interferon-beta after radiation also reportedly predicted response strongly.

TCRdb's copy holds only in-frame clones and misses some; the assay was immunoSEQ multiplex PCR. The sample holds about 28,000 clones; around 80% are singletons and the top ten take around 7.5%. With respect to this clone: The target antigen is unknown.

The receptor comes from a human donor with non-small cell lung cancer who had stable disease on radiotherapy plus ipilimumab. This material consisted of peripheral blood, taken from a patient treated with radiotherapy plus ipilimumab. The chain links TRBV28 to TRBJ2-1; the D gene could be TRBD1 or TRBD2 (5 bases each). CDR3 sequence: CASSFSGAPYNEQFF. The DNA for the CDR3 is TGTGCCAGCAGTTTCTCCGGGGCCCCCTACAATGAGCAGTTCTTC.